Presented here are 9 T cell receptor beta chains from one specimen sequenced in a study of blood T cell repertoires in COVID-19. The table came from immunoSEQ multiplex PCR; TCRdb's copy has only in-frame clones and leaves some out. The sample has around 310,000 clones; around 87% are singletons. Sequenced: peripheral blood. The source of these receptors is a woman between 45 and 65 years old with active or convalescent COVID-19.

This chain joins TRBV3-1 (or the pseudogene TRBV3-2) and TRBJ1-6, with D unclear. The CDR3 consists of 15 residues. Germline CDR1 reads LGHDT; CDR2 reads YNNKEL (reference sequence). The V end was cut by 4 bases, the J end by 8 bases, with 15 bases between. The CDR3 region is CASSPGGKGHSPLHF. The CDR3 nucleotides read TGTGCCAGCAGCCCCGGAGGGAAGGGCCATTCACCCCTCCACTTT.

This chain joins TRBV2 and TRBJ1-5; perhaps TRBD1 as D (6 bases). This CDR3 has 16 amino acids. V was shortened by 8 bases and J by 0 bases, with 17 bases between the two germline ends. Germline lookup yields CDR1 SNHLY and CDR2 FYNNEI. This CDR3 is CASARYRVSSNQPQHF. CDR3 sequence (DNA): TGTGCCAGCGCCCGGTACAGGGTATCTAGCAATCAGCCCCAGCATTTT.

The chain recombines TRBV2 with TRBJ1-5, with TRBD1 as a possible D gene (5 bases). V gave up 3 bases and J gave up 6 bases, with 9 bases separating them. The CDR3 runs 13 residues. The germline V gene has CDR1 SNHLY and CDR2 FYNNEI. The CDR3 nucleotides read TGTGCCAGCAGTGAGAAAGGGGCTCAGCCCCAGCATTTT. It specifies CASSEKGAQPQHF.

This clone showed up just once. This sequence joins TRBV7-9 and TRBJ2-5; D not certain. The V gene lost 1 base and the J gene lost 1 base, with 4 bases spanning the gap. The CDR3 is 13 residues long. In germline, CDR1 is SEHNR, CDR2 FQNEAQ (reference sequence). The CDR3 region has the DNA TGTGCCAGCAGCTTAGACGGCCAAGAGACCCAGTACTTC. As protein: CASSLDGQETQYF.

V usage is TRBV19 and J usage is TRBJ2-2; weak D call: TRBD1 (6 bases). V dropped 4 bases and J dropped 0 bases, with 9 bases sitting between them. This CDR3 region has 15 residues. CDR1 is LNHDA, CDR2 SQIVND, per germline (reference sequence). This CDR3 reads CASSKGTTNTGELFF. In nucleotides, the CDR3 is TGTGCCAGTAGTAAAGGGACAACGAACACCGGGGAGCTGTTTTTT. Full variable domain (rest looked up from reference TRBV19 and TRBJ2-2): DGGITQSPKYLFRKEGQNVTLSCEQNLNHDAMYWYRQDPGQGLRLIYYSQIVNDFQKGDIAEGYSVSREKKESFPLTVTSAQKNPTAFYLCASSKGTTNTGELFFGEGSRLTVL.

The count of this clone is one. The chain links TRBV6-5 to TRBJ1-4; 10 positions match TRBD1. J gave up 13 bases and V 6 bases, and 5 bases lay outside the gene matches. CDR1 and CDR2 from the germline V gene are MNHEY and SVGAGI. The CDR3 contains 12 residues. The chain's CDR3 is CASSSDRGRLFF. The CDR3 bases are TGTGCCAGCAGCTCGGACAGGGGGAGACTGTTTTTT.

The V gene is TRBV5-6, the J gene TRBJ1-1, with D tentatively TRBD1 (5 bases). CDR3 length equals 12 residues. From germline, CDR1 is SGHDT and CDR2 YYEEEE. Trimming left V 2 bases short and J 7 bases short, with 9 bases between. CDR3 in DNA: TGTGCCAGCAGCTTCGGGGGAATTGAAGCTTTCTTT. Amino acids: CASSFGGIEAFF.

The chain carries TRBV29-1 and TRBJ2-2, with 8 bases that match TRBD1. CDR3 length equals 13 residues. Germline lookup yields CDR1 SQVTM and CDR2 ANQGSEA. J was trimmed by 6 bases and V by 4 bases; bases with no gene match: 4. CDR3 nucleotides: TGCAGCGTTGGTGACAGGGGCCCCGGGGAGCTGTTTTTT. As protein: CSVGDRGPGELFF.

This chain links TRBV6-2 or TRBV6-3 with TRBJ2-4; D may be TRBD2 (6 bases). Trimming left V 5 bases short and J 8 bases short, with 16 bases between. Germline V gives CDR1 MNHEY, CDR2 SVGEGT. The CDR3 totals 14 residues. The CDR3 coding sequence is TGTGCCAGCAGTCCCCGTATCGGGGGTGACATTCAGTACTTC. It specifies CASSPRIGGDIQYF.